The 9 T cell receptor beta chains below were found in one sample sequenced in a study of identical twins (dated by TCRdb to the mid-2010s). Libraries were prepared through 5' RACE. The sample was run on an Illumina HiSeq 2000. TCRdb ran its own pipeline on the public reads, namely fastp trimming at Q25 and MiXCR clone calling, and kept in-frame beta chains. Entries are consolidated by CDR3 protein sequence, retaining the most common genes and DNA. This sample is represented by about 520,000 distinct CDR3 sequences; roughly a fifth of them were singletons. Jointly, the top ten make up about 0.91% of the sample. These same records also appear under a second study, on T cells expressing NK-cell markers.

The sequencing input was CD4+ T cells sorted from blood. These receptors were taken from a woman aged 18-29 years in good health.

The chain employs TRBV25-1 and TRBJ2-7; 7 bases fit TRBD1. V shed 6 bases, J shed 6 bases, and the junction held 2 bases outside the gene matches. From germline, CDR1 is MGHDK and CDR2 SYGVNS. The CDR3 covers 11 residues. The chain's CDR3 is CASRTGAEQYF. In DNA form, the CDR3 reads TGTGCCAGCAGAACAGGGGCCGAGCAGTACTTC.

This clonotype occurred a few times. V usage is TRBV7-3 and J usage is TRBJ2-2; maybe TRBD1 (5 bases). V lost 0 bases to trimming and J lost 3 bases, with 8 bases between them. The CDR3 totals 15 residues. Per the germline V gene, CDR1 is SGHTA and CDR2 is FQGTGA. The CDR3 DNA follows: TGTGCCAGCAGCTTAACATTAGGGGACACCGGGGAGCTGTTTTTT. Residues: CASSLTLGDTGELFF.

This clonotype was observed at least ten times. The chain uses TRBV29-1 and TRBJ2-6, with 9 bases lining up with TRBD1. Germline CDR1 SQVTM, CDR2 ANQGSEA. The CDR3 consists of 15 residues. V lost 6 bases to trimming and J lost 4 bases; unmatched junction nucleotides: 7. The CDR3 loop is CSVGTGHRGANVLTF. CDR3 sequence (DNA): TGCAGCGTGGGGACAGGGCATCGGGGGGCCAACGTCCTGACTTTC.

The J gene is TRBJ1-5, the V gene TRBV28; 7 nucleotides match TRBD1. The CDR3 is made up of 14 amino acids. CDR1 and CDR2 (germline): MDHEN, SYDVKM. The J segment lost 7 bases and the V segment lost 6 bases, leaving 9 bases of the junction unmatched. The CDR3: CASSVGGGRQPQHF. The CDR3, as DNA: TGTGCCAGCAGCGTTGGAGGGGGCAGGCAGCCCCAGCATTTT.

The chain joins TRBV9 to TRBJ2-1; D not resolved. Trimming removed 0 bases from V and 0 bases from J, with 10 bases in between. Germline V gene sequence: CDR1 SGDLS, CDR2 YYNGEE. CDR3 length equals 16 residues. The CDR3 DNA reads TGTGCCAGCAGCGTAGGTAACAGACTCTCCTACAATGAGCAGTTCTTC. This encodes CASSVGNRLSYNEQFF. Based on the CDR3 plus reference TRBV9 and TRBJ2-1, the full variable domain is DSGVTQTPKHLITATGQRVTLRCSPRSGDLSVYWYQQSLDQGLQFLIQYYNGEERAKGNILERFSAQQFPDLHSELNLSSLELGDSALYFCASSVGNRLSYNEQFFGPGTRLTVL.

The chain recombines TRBV2 with TRBJ1-2; 7 bases align to TRBD1. V lost 4 bases, J lost 8 bases, and 7 bases stayed unmatched. This CDR3 has 13 residues. From germline, CDR1 is SNHLY and CDR2 FYNNEI. Here the CDR3 DNA reads TGTGCCAGCAGTGGGATACAGGGGAGCGGCTACACCTTC. Residues: CASSGIQGSGYTF.

This clonotype was observed once. This chain links TRBV12-3 or TRBV12-4 with TRBJ2-5; 8 nucleotides line up with TRBD2. The CDR3 is 15 amino acids. J was trimmed by 4 bases and V by 6 bases; bases with no gene match: 10. The CDR3: CASSPERERGETQYF. CDR3 sequence (DNA): TGTGCCAGCAGCCCCGAGCGGGAGCGGGGAGAGACCCAGTACTTC.

This clonotype was counted a few times. V and J are TRBV6-2 or TRBV6-3 and TRBJ2-1; 11 bases line up with TRBD2. J was trimmed by 6 bases and V by 6 bases; bases with no gene match: 10. Germline V gene sequence: CDR1 MNHEY, CDR2 SVGEGT. The CDR3 runs 16 residues. The CDR3: CASRTISGGGINEQFF. Written as DNA, the CDR3 is TGTGCCAGCAGGACAATTAGCGGGGGGGGAATCAATGAGCAGTTCTTC.

The rearrangement uses TRBV9 and TRBJ2-7, with D unresolved. This CDR3 comprises 15 residues. Per germline, CDR1 SGDLS and CDR2 YYNGEE. V was clipped by 0 bases and J by 2 bases, with 12 bases between them. The CDR3 DNA reads TGTGCCAGCAGCGTAGATATAGGCTCTACCTACGAGCAGTACTTC. Protein: CASSVDIGSTYEQYF.